This T cell receptor (beta chain) was observed in a study of T cells expressing NK-cell markers. Findings of the study overall: Topping the CD3+CD56-NKG2C+ fraction as well were these clonotypes, in a handful of donors. Five or six donors showed dominant NKG2C+ clonotypes comprising about 1.0-7.5% of their CD8+ T cells.

In germline, CDR1 is SGHRS, CDR2 YFSETQ. CDR3 length: 15 residues. Using the 5' RACE reads, TCRdb records one entry per CDR3 protein without DNA. The sample data list 500,000 to 700,000 distinct CDR3 sequences. Worth noting for this clonotype: Its antigen is as yet unknown.

Specimen: blood T cells: a sorted CD56 or NKG2C T cell subset, CD4+ or CD8+ T cells, or bulk PBMC T cells (not recorded which). The source of this sequence is a young man in good health. This sequence joins TRBV5-1 and TRBJ1-5; absent DNA, TCRdb's TRBD1 call cannot be checked. The CDR3 sequence: CASSIDRGPNQPQHF.